This TCR beta chain comes out of a study of OX40 agonist ivuxolimab in advanced cancers. Study at large: While on treatment, patients had intravenous ivuxolimab at 0.01 to 10 mg/kg every 2 weeks. Participants, 82.7% male, averaged 60 years of age, ranging from about 20 to 80. Eligibility admitted prior anti-PD-1, anti-PD-L1 or anti-CTLA-4 therapy; around 42% had some.

The assay was immunoSEQ multiplex PCR, and TCRdb's table has in-frame clones only and misses some. The sample carries about 37,000 clones, roughly 87% recorded once. CDR3 length: 17 residues. Losses at the gene ends were 0 bases for V and 6 bases for J; bases not matched to a gene: 11. CDR1 is SGDLS and CDR2 is YYNGEE in the germline V gene. V usage is TRBV9 and J usage is TRBJ2-2; the match to TRBD2 covers 7 bases. The clonotype comes from an adult with an advanced solid tumor such as melanoma, head and neck, liver or kidney cancer. The material sequenced was CD4+ or CD8+ T cells sorted from blood, taken in a trial of the OX40 agonist ivuxolimab. The CDR3 DNA sequence: TGTGCCAGCAGCGTAGGGGCTGGACTAGTACACGCCGGGGAGCTGTTTTTT. Translation gives CASSVGAGLVHAGELFF.